The 20 T cell receptor beta chains given below trace back to one sample, sequenced in a study of cytomegalovirus exposure and HLA in healthy donors. Produced via immunoSEQ multiplex PCR; TCRdb's table is partial and in-frame only. Of 200,000 or so clones in the sample, approximately 80% were seen once. The specimen sequenced was PBMCs. The receptors derive from a man aged 18-30 years in good health and CMV-seropositive.

The V call is TRBV4-3, the J call TRBJ2-7; 11 bases agree with TRBD1. This CDR3 is built from 15 residues. CDR1 is LGHNA and CDR2 is YSLEER in the germline V gene. With 4 bases clipped from V and 2 bases from J, the junction kept 4 bases outside the gene matches. CDR3 DNA sequence: TGCGCCAGCAGCCCCCGGACAGGGGGCACCTACGAGCAGTACTTC. Its protein is CASSPRTGGTYEQYF.

This clone came up a few times. The chain combines TRBV28 with TRBJ2-7, with 11 nucleotides matching TRBD2. CDR3 length: 16 amino acids. Losses at the gene ends were 4 bases for V and 3 bases for J; bases not matched to a gene: 8. CDR1 is MDHEN, CDR2 SYDVKM, per germline. The CDR3 protein is CASSSPGLAVDYEQYF. DNA for the CDR3: TGTGCCAGCAGTTCACCGGGACTAGCGGTGGACTACGAGCAGTACTTC.

This clone was found a few times. The chain couples TRBV7-9 to TRBJ1-4; possibly TRBD1 for D (5 bases). V lost 2 bases and J 7 bases, leaving 11 bases between the germline ends. Germline V gene data show CDR1 as SEHNR and CDR2 as FQNEAQ (reference sequence). The CDR3 length is 14 residues. The CDR3 region has the DNA TGTGCCAGCAGCTTATTAGGGGCAGGTGAAAAACTGTTTTTT. Translation: CASSLLGAGEKLFF.

This sequence joins TRBV6-4 and TRBJ2-1; TRBD2 matches at 10 bases. V lost 3 bases to trimming and J lost 5 bases; unmatched junction nucleotides: 4. Looked up from germline, CDR1 is MRHNA and CDR2 is SNTAGT. CDR3 length equals 15 residues. This chain's CDR3 is CASSEGTSANNEQFF. As DNA, the CDR3 is TGTGCCAGCAGTGAAGGGACTAGCGCGAACAATGAGCAGTTCTTC.

The V call is TRBV19, the J call TRBJ2-1; 8 nucleotides align to TRBD2. Germline V CDR1 and CDR2: LNHDA, SQIVND (reference sequence). This CDR3 spans 15 amino acids. V dropped 2 bases and J dropped 9; count of bases not matched to a gene: 9. CDR3 bases: TGTGCCAGTAGTATATACGGCGGGAGGCGGGGTGAGCAGTTCTTC. Its translation is CASSIYGGRRGEQFF.

This rearrangement joins TRBV21-1 to TRBJ2-7; TRBD1 was called by the table and not checked on the DNA. TRBV21-1 is designated a pseudogene. CDR3 length equals 16 residues. CDR3: CASSKEGAGKTYEQYF. The CDR3 nucleotides are TGTGCCAGCAGCAAAGAAGGGGCAGGTAAGACCTACGAGCAGTACTTC.

The chain combines TRBV2 with TRBJ2-2, with D perhaps TRBD1 (5 bases). Trimming took 5 bases from V and 7 from J, leaving 14 bases between them. The CDR3 is 14 amino acids. Germline-derived CDR1 and CDR2 are SNHLY and FYNNEI. CDR3 amino acids: CASSRSQGGGELFF. The CDR3 bases are TGTGCCAGCAGTCGTTCTCAGGGCGGCGGGGAGCTGTTTTTT.

The V call is TRBV27, the J call TRBJ2-3; 7 bases are shared with TRBD2. This CDR3 is built from 16 residues. CDR1 is MNHEY and CDR2 is SMNVEV in the germline V gene (reference sequence). J was trimmed by 8 bases and V by 5 bases; bases with no gene match: 16. The CDR3 reads CASSPTGGGLGSTQYF. The CDR3 bases are TGTGCCAGCAGTCCCACGGGGGGAGGGTTGGGGAGTACGCAGTATTTT.

This chain connects TRBV15 to TRBJ2-5; 9 bases are shared with TRBD2. CDR3 length: 16 amino acids. The V gene's germline CDR1 is LNHNV and CDR2 YYDKDF (reference sequence). With 5 bases clipped from V and 5 bases from J, the junction kept 12 bases outside the gene matches. The CDR3 spells CATSVGGRASVETQYF. The CDR3 region has the DNA TGTGCCACCAGCGTTGGCGGGAGGGCTTCTGTGGAGACCCAGTACTTC.

The chain uses TRBV4-2 and TRBJ2-7; 10 bases fit TRBD1. Per the germline V gene, CDR1 is LGHNA and CDR2 is YNFKEQ. Trimming removed 0 bases from V and 2 bases from J; junction bases left unmatched: 7. The CDR3 totals 17 residues. The CDR3 DNA reads as TGTGCCAGCAGCCAAGAAGCCCACGGACAGGGGGCCTACGAGCAGTACTTC. Its translation: CASSQEAHGQGAYEQYF.

The V and J genes are TRBV27 and TRBJ2-3; 7 bases agree with TRBD2. With 2 bases clipped from V and 5 bases from J, the junction kept 4 bases outside the gene matches. Germline V lookup: CDR1 MNHEY, CDR2 SMNVEV (reference sequence). CDR3 length equals 14 residues. CDR3 nucleotide sequence: TGTGCCAGCAGTTTAGCGGGAGTAGGAGATACGCAGTATTTT. As protein: CASSLAGVGDTQYF.

CDR3 sequence: CASGSGQGYNEQFF. CDR3 DNA sequence: TGTGCTAGTGGTTCCGGACAGGGATACAATGAGCAGTTCTTC. The chain joins TRBV12-5 to TRBJ2-1, with 8 bases lining up with TRBD1. Losses at the gene ends were 4 bases for V and 4 bases for J; bases not matched to a gene: 3. Germline CDR1 is LGHNT and CDR2 is FRNRAP. The CDR3 runs to 14 residues.

This chain joins TRBV18 and TRBJ1-1; D is possibly TRBD1 (5 bases). Germline CDR1 reads KGHSH; CDR2 reads LQKENI. The germline V and J ends were trimmed by 3 bases and 7 bases, with 12 bases remaining between them. The CDR3 is 13 amino acids. The CDR3: CASSPDRTVEAFF. In DNA, the CDR3 is TGTGCCAGCTCACCCGACAGAACCGTTGAAGCTTTCTTT. Full variable domain (outside the CDR3, taken from reference TRBV18 and TRBJ1-1): NAGVMQNPRHLVRRRGQEARLRCSPMKGHSHVYWYRQLPEEGLKFMVYLQKENIIDESGMPKERFSAEFPKEGPSILRIQQVVRGDSAAYFCASSPDRTVEAFFGQGTRLTVV.

The count of this clone is one. V usage is TRBV7-7 and J usage is TRBJ1-2, with unresolved D. V lost 2 bases and J lost 7, with 23 bases in between. This CDR3 region has 17 residues. Germline V lookup: CDR1 SSHAT, CDR2 FNYEAQ (reference sequence). The chain's CDR3 is CASSLRSELRHGCGYTF. CDR3 sequence (DNA): TGTGCCAGCAGCTTAAGGTCAGAATTGCGACATGGGTGTGGCTACACCTTC.

This chain connects TRBV7-9 to TRBJ2-7; 14 bases match TRBD2. The germline V gene has CDR1 SEHNR and CDR2 FQNEAQ (reference sequence). This CDR3 is 15 amino acids long. Losses at the gene ends were 4 bases for V and 2 bases for J; bases not matched to a gene: 1. CDR3 in DNA: TGTGCCAGCAGCTCGGGACTAGCGGGAGCCTACGAGCAGTACTTC. Its translation: CASSSGLAGAYEQYF. Supplemented by reference TRBV7-9 and TRBJ2-7, the full variable domain reads DTGVSQNPRHKITKRGQNVTFRCDPISEHNRLYWYRQTLGQGPEFLTYFQNEAQLEKSRLLSDRFSAERPKGSFSTLEIQRTEQGDSAMYLCASSSGLAGAYEQYFGPGTRLTVT.

CDR3 nucleotide sequence: TGCGCCAGCAGCCAACGATTTAGCGGGACTAGCACAGATACGCAGTATTTT. It translates to CASSQRFSGTSTDTQYF. The chain combines TRBV4-1 with TRBJ2-3; TRBD2 matches at 8 bases. This CDR3 region has 17 residues. The trim removed 2 bases at V and 0 bases at J, leaving 7 bases unmatched. CDR1 is MGHRA, CDR2 YSYEKL, per germline.

V is TRBV7-6 and J is TRBJ2-2; D perhaps matches TRBD2 (6 bases). Trimming stripped 4 bases from V and 7 bases from J, with 16 bases between. The germline V gene encodes CDR1 SGHVS and CDR2 FNYEAQ. This CDR3 has 15 amino acids. The CDR3 coding sequence is TGTGCCAGCAGCTCCCTCGGAGGGATCAGCGGGGAGCTGTTTTTT. Its translation is CASSSLGGISGELFF. The full variable domain, rest sourced from reference TRBV7-6 and TRBJ2-2, is GAGVSQSPRYKVTKRGQDVALRCDPISGHVSLYWYRQALGQGPEFLTYFNYEAQQDKSGLPNDRFSAERPEGSISTLTIQRTEQRDSAMYRCASSSLGGISGELFFGEGSRLTVL.

This rearrangement joins TRBV9 to TRBJ1-3, with D maybe TRBD1 (6 bases). The germline V gene encodes CDR1 SGDLS and CDR2 YYNGEE. The CDR3 consists of 18 residues. Trimming took 3 bases from V and 2 from J, leaving 21 bases between them. This chain's CDR3 is CASSGSLGRGAAGNTIYF. DNA for the CDR3: TGTGCCAGCAGCGGCTCTTTGGGCAGGGGAGCGGCTGGAAACACCATATATTTT. The full variable domain, with the rest looked up from reference TRBV9 and TRBJ1-3, is DSGVTQTPKHLITATGQRVTLRCSPRSGDLSVYWYQQSLDQGLQFLIQYYNGEERAKGNILERFSAQQFPDLHSELNLSSLELGDSALYFCASSGSLGRGAAGNTIYFGEGSWLTVV.

The CDR3 DNA is TGTGCCAGCAGCGTAGGGGGGGAGGGGACGGGTGAAGCTTTCTTT. This gives the protein CASSVGGEGTGEAFF. The genes are TRBV9 and TRBJ1-1; D is possibly TRBD1 (5 bases). The CDR3 is 15 residues long. The germline V gene encodes CDR1 SGDLS and CDR2 YYNGEE. V was pared by 0 bases and J by 7 bases, with 16 bases between.

The chain links TRBV10-3 to TRBJ2-7; 11 nucleotides agree with TRBD2. The J segment lost 5 bases and the V segment lost 6 bases, leaving 6 bases of the junction unmatched. This CDR3 is 14 amino acids long. Germline-derived CDR1 and CDR2 are ENHRY and SYGVKD. The CDR3 bases are TGTGCCATCAGGGTAGCGGGAGGGCCCAACGAGCAGTACTTC. This translates into CAIRVAGGPNEQYF.